These 3 T cell receptor beta chains came from one sample sequenced in a study of blood T cell repertoires in COVID-19. The assay was immunoSEQ multiplex PCR, and TCRdb's table has in-frame clones only and misses some. Of fewer than 250,000 clones in the sample, 90% were seen once. Sequenced input: PBMCs or T cells enriched from blood (not recorded which). The source is a man between 50 and 59 years old who had been exposed to COVID-19.

The rearrangement links TRBV6-4 to TRBJ1-2, with 8 bases fitting TRBD1. Germline V gene data show CDR1 as MRHNA and CDR2 as SNTAGT. The CDR3 spans 15 residues. The V segment lost 6 bases and the J segment 3 bases; nucleotides outside the gene matches: 9. CDR3 sequence reads: CASRSLTGEDYGYTF. In DNA, the CDR3 is TGTGCCAGCAGAAGCTTGACAGGGGAGGACTATGGCTACACCTTC.

The table lists this clone with a count of one. A read error may account for a junction end that differs from germline. The V gene is TRBV5-4, the J gene TRBJ2-7; D may be TRBD2 (6 bases). This CDR3 spans 12 amino acids. The germline V gene encodes CDR1 SGHNT and CDR2 YYREEE (reference sequence). CDR3: CASSRDSGTLTF. The DNA of the CDR3 is TGTGCCAGCAGCAGGGACTCAGGAACCTTGACTTTC.

V usage is TRBV14 and J usage is TRBJ2-7; 9 nucleotides align to TRBD1. This CDR3 contains 15 residues. Germline values: CDR1 SGHDN, CDR2 FVKESK. Germline trimming cut 4 bases from V and 2 bases from J; bases unmatched to any gene: 6. The CDR3: CASSRWDRDTYEQYF. The CDR3 DNA sequence: TGTGCCAGCAGCCGCTGGGACAGGGATACCTACGAGCAGTACTTC.